These 29 T cell receptor beta chains came from one sample sequenced in a study of cytomegalovirus exposure and HLA in healthy donors. Vbeta (60) and Jbeta (13) primers were used in the PCR. This table comes from immunoSEQ multiplex PCR, and its TCRdb copy is limited to in-frame clones, with some not included. The table lists 77,000 or so clones. Sequencing input: PBMCs. These receptors came from a man aged 30 to 39 in good health and CMV-seronegative.

J is TRBJ1-4 and V is TRBV11-3, with TRBD1 matching over 12 bases. V lost 5 bases, J lost 14 bases, and 18 bases stayed unmatched. The germline CDR1 and CDR2 sequences are SGHNT and YENEEA. This CDR3 region has 17 residues. The CDR3, as DNA: TGTGCCAGCAGCGGAGCGGGACAGGGGGCGGCTCACCCCCCCCTGTTTTTT. Translating it yields CASSGAGQGAAHPPLFF.

J is TRBJ1-2 and V is TRBV11-1, with 9 bases identical to TRBD1. The CDR3 runs to 17 residues. The V gene's germline CDR1 is SGHAT and CDR2 FQDESV (reference sequence). V dropped 5 bases and J dropped 4; count of bases not matched to a gene: 14. This CDR3 is CASSALFGTGIPYGYTF. In DNA form, the CDR3 reads TGTGCCAGCAGCGCTTTGTTCGGGACAGGGATCCCCTATGGCTACACCTTC. Full variable domain (outside the CDR3, taken from reference TRBV11-1 and TRBJ1-2): EAEVAQSPRYKITEKSQAVAFWCDPISGHATLYWYRQILGQGPELLVQFQDESVVDDSQLPKDRFSAERLKGVDSTLKIQPAELGDSAMYLCASSALFGTGIPYGYTFGSGTRLTVV.

The V call is TRBV18, the J call TRBJ2-5, with D possibly matching TRBD1 (6 bases). The J call may be mistaken, given a closer DNA end match to TRBJ2-7. CDR1 and CDR2 (germline): KGHSH, LQKENI. This CDR3 is built from 13 residues. CDR3: CASSPTGNYEQYF. The CDR3 DNA follows: TGTGCCAGCTCGCCTACAGGGAACTACGAGCAGTACTTC.

This chain joins TRBV6-1 and TRBJ2-2; D is ambiguous. The V and J ends lost 7 bases and 5 bases respectively, with 11 bases between them. CDR1 and CDR2 (germline): MNHNS, SASEGT. There are 13 residues in the CDR3. CDR3 bases: TGTGCCAGCACCCTCCTTCGGACCGGGGAGCTGTTTTTT. This codes for CASTLLRTGELFF.

Of note for this clone: One end of the junction fails to match germline, which may point to a read error. The V gene is TRBV29-1, the J gene TRBJ2-3, with D possibly being TRBD1 (5 bases). This CDR3 spans 13 amino acids. The V gene's germline CDR1 is SQVTM and CDR2 ANQGSEA. The CDR3 bases are TGCAGCGTCGAAGAGGACACCACAGATACGCAGTATTTT. Translated, it gives CSVEEDTTDTQYF.

The chain uses TRBV19 and TRBJ1-2; D is ambiguous. Germline V lookup: CDR1 LNHDA, CDR2 SQIVND (reference sequence). Between the trimmed V and J ends, which lost 5 bases and 3 bases, there was a span of 19 bases. The CDR3 has 16 residues. The CDR3 sequence: CASSSSRVEVYYGYTF. In DNA, the CDR3 is TGTGCCAGTAGTTCGTCCCGTGTAGAAGTATACTATGGCTACACCTTC.

The chain couples TRBV5-1 to TRBJ2-1; the match to TRBD1 covers 7 bases. The CDR3 runs to 14 residues. Germline V gene lookup returns CDR1 SGHRS and CDR2 YFSETQ. Losses at the gene ends were 5 bases for V and 6 bases for J; bases not matched to a gene: 8. This CDR3 is CASRYTGESNEQFF. CDR3 in DNA: TGCGCCAGCAGGTATACAGGGGAGAGCAATGAGCAGTTCTTC.

The chain recombines TRBV29-1 with TRBJ2-3; 10 bases fit TRBD1. This CDR3 comprises 13 residues. Germline lookup yields CDR1 SQVTM and CDR2 ANQGSEA. The V gene end was trimmed by 7 bases and the J gene end by 4 bases; junction bases not matched to a gene: 5. The CDR3 nucleotides are TGCAGCGCTGGGACAGGGGAGGCAGATACGCAGTATTTT. Protein: CSAGTGEADTQYF.

A remark on this clone: Distinct nucleotide sequences in the sample also encode this CDR3. The chain combines TRBV3-1 (or the pseudogene TRBV3-2) with TRBJ2-7, with TRBD1 as a possible D gene (5 bases). The CDR3 runs 9 residues. Germline loops: CDR1 LGHDT, CDR2 YNNKEL (reference sequence). V was clipped by 8 bases and J by 6 bases, with 5 bases between them. The CDR3 region has the DNA TGTGCCAGCGGGGCCGAGCAGTACTTC. Its protein product is CASGAEQYF.

This sequence joins TRBV7-8 and TRBJ1-6; D ambiguous. This CDR3 has 17 amino acids. V lost 1 base and J lost 0, with 10 bases in between. The germline gives CDR1 SGHVS, CDR2 FQNEAQ. CDR3 residues: CASSLGSRSSYNSPLHF. The CDR3 DNA is TGTGCCAGCAGCTTAGGGTCGAGGAGCTCCTATAATTCACCCCTCCACTTT.

The genes are TRBV13 and TRBJ2-7; the D gene is possibly TRBD1 (6 bases). Trimming removed 1 base at V and 0 bases at J, with 13 bases between. The CDR3 extends over 16 amino acids. Per germline, CDR1 PRHDT and CDR2 FYEKMQ (reference sequence). The CDR3 nucleotides read TGTGCCAGCAGCTTAGTCCCGGGACACCACTCCTACGAGCAGTACTTC. Translating gives CASSLVPGHHSYEQYF. Variable domain in full (rest from reference TRBV13 and TRBJ2-7): AAGVIQSPRHLIKEKRETATLKCYPIPRHDTVYWYQQGPGQDPQFLISFYEKMQSDKGSIPDRFSAQQFSDYHSELNMSSLELGDSALYFCASSLVPGHHSYEQYFGPGTRLTVT.

CDR3 in DNA: TGTGCCAGCAGCCAGCGGTTTTCCTACAATGAGCAGTTCTTC. It codes for CASSQRFSYNEQFF. V usage is TRBV6-5 and J usage is TRBJ2-1; a weak D match, TRBD2 (5 bases). The CDR3 length is 14 residues. The V end lost 6 bases, the J end lost 1 base, and 10 bases lay between the germline ends. Germline CDR1 is MNHEY and CDR2 is SVGAGI.

This chain connects TRBV7-6 to TRBJ2-7; D is unresolved. V gave up 1 base and J gave up 3 bases, with 7 bases separating them. CDR1 SGHVS and CDR2 FNYEAQ come from the germline V gene. This CDR3 has 13 amino acids. Here the CDR3 reads CASSLEELYEQYF. The CDR3 region has the DNA TGTGCCAGCAGCTTAGAAGAACTCTACGAGCAGTACTTC.

The V call is TRBV14, the J call TRBJ2-1; TRBD2 agrees at 8 bases. Germline V gene sequence: CDR1 SGHDN, CDR2 FVKESK. The CDR3 is 16 amino acids. The V segment lost 4 bases and the J segment 0 bases; nucleotides outside the gene matches: 5. The chain's CDR3 is CASSPRLATSYNEQFF. CDR3 nucleotides: TGTGCCAGCAGCCCCCGACTAGCGACCTCCTACAATGAGCAGTTCTTC. The full variable domain, in which reference TRBV14 and TRBJ2-1 provide the parts outside the CDR3, is EAGVTQFPSHSVIEKGQTVTLRCDPISGHDNLYWYRRVMGKEIKFLLHFVKESKQDESGMPNNRFLAERTGGTYSTLKVQPAELEDSGVYFCASSPRLATSYNEQFFGPGTRLTVL.

This rearrangement joins TRBV7-2 to TRBJ2-5; D is unresolved. The CDR3 totals 11 residues. The V gene's germline CDR1 is SGHTA and CDR2 FQGNSA. V gave up 5 bases and J gave up 6 bases, with 7 bases separating them. CDR3 sequence reads: CASSLLKTQYF. As DNA, the CDR3 is TGTGCCAGCAGCCTCCTAAAGACCCAGTACTTC.

This rearrangement joins TRBV29-1 to TRBJ2-1; 10 bases line up with TRBD1. The CDR3 sequence is 15 residues long. Trimming took 6 bases from V and 9 from J; bases not matched to a gene: 14. The V gene's germline CDR1 is SQVTM and CDR2 ANQGSEA. CDR3 protein: CSVHPPGQGLGEQFF. The CDR3 DNA follows: TGCAGCGTCCACCCCCCGGGACAGGGGTTGGGTGAGCAGTTCTTC.

CDR3 protein: CASSPGLVDSDTQYF. The CDR3 DNA is TGTGCCAGCAGCCCGGGACTAGTCGACTCAGATACGCAGTATTTT. This chain joins TRBV28 and TRBJ2-3, with TRBD2 identical over 8 bases. The CDR3 runs 15 residues. Looked up from germline, CDR1 is MDHEN and CDR2 is SYDVKM. V was clipped by 6 bases and J by 4 bases; unmatched bases: 9. Variable domain in full (rest from reference TRBV28 and TRBJ2-3): DVKVTQSSRYLVKRTGEKVFLECVQDMDHENMFWYRQDPGLGLRLIYFSYDVKMKEKGDIPEGYSVSREKKERFSLILESASTNQTSMYLCASSPGLVDSDTQYFGPGTRLTVL.

The V and J genes are TRBV27 and TRBJ2-7, with a tentative D call TRBD2 (6 bases). CDR1 is MNHEY and CDR2 is SMNVEV in the germline V gene (reference sequence). The CDR3 covers 14 residues. V was cut by 0 bases and J by 7 bases, with 13 bases left in between. The CDR3 sequence is CASSLSAGWWEQYF. The CDR3 region has the DNA TGTGCCAGCAGTTTATCGGCGGGATGGTGGGAGCAGTACTTC.

Comments on this clone: The same CDR3 arises from other DNA sequences in this sample as well. This sequence joins TRBV4-2 and TRBJ1-2, with 8 bases that match TRBD1. The germline V gene has CDR1 LGHNA and CDR2 YNFKEQ. The CDR3 sequence is 15 residues long. V shed 2 bases and J 7 bases; nucleotides not matched to a gene: 9. CDR3 protein: CASSQTDSDRVGYTF. Here the CDR3 DNA reads TGTGCCAGCAGCCAAACAGACTCGGACAGGGTTGGCTACACCTTC.

This chain joins TRBV5-4 and TRBJ2-5; 10 bases fit TRBD2. Germline assignment: CDR1 SGHNT and CDR2 YYREEE (reference sequence). The trim removed 4 bases at V and 2 bases at J, leaving 5 bases unmatched. This CDR3 is built from 15 residues. The CDR3 is CASSPLAGGQETQYF. CDR3 DNA: TGTGCCAGCAGCCCCTTAGCGGGGGGACAAGAGACCCAGTACTTC.

The gene calls are TRBV6-5 and TRBJ2-7; 8 nucleotides match TRBD1. Per the germline V gene, CDR1 is MNHEY and CDR2 is SVGAGI. This CDR3 region has 14 residues. V lost 8 bases, J lost 2 bases, and 8 bases stayed unmatched. The DNA for the CDR3 is TGTGCCAGCGGTGAGGACAGGGTCACCTACGAGCAGTACTTC. Translation gives CASGEDRVTYEQYF.

The chain carries TRBV11-2 and TRBJ2-7; TRBD2 matches 14 bases. V trimming: 3 bases; J trimming: 0 bases; junction bases outside the gene matches: 7. The CDR3 covers 18 residues. CDR1 SGHAT and CDR2 FQNNGV come from the germline V gene. This chain's CDR3 is CASSFTGLAGAGSYEQYF. In nucleotides, the CDR3 is TGTGCCAGCAGCTTCACGGGACTAGCGGGAGCGGGCTCCTACGAGCAGTACTTC. The full variable domain, with the rest looked up from reference TRBV11-2 and TRBJ2-7, is EAGVAQSPRYKIIEKRQSVAFWCNPISGHATLYWYQQILGQGPKLLIQFQNNGVVDDSQLPKDRFSAERLKGVDSTLKIQPAKLEDSAVYLCASSFTGLAGAGSYEQYFGPGTRLTVT.

The chain links TRBV5-1 to TRBJ2-1; 13 positions agree with TRBD2. This CDR3 is built from 15 residues. The germline CDR1 and CDR2 sequences are SGHRS and YFSETQ. The V gene end was trimmed by 4 bases and the J gene end by 6 bases; junction bases not matched to a gene: 4. CDR3 loop: CASSRGLAGSNEQFF. The DNA for the CDR3 is TGCGCCAGCAGCAGGGGACTAGCGGGAAGCAATGAGCAGTTCTTC.

The genes are TRBV7-3 and TRBJ2-3; D is perhaps TRBD2 (5 bases). This CDR3 is built from 14 residues. The germline V and J ends were trimmed by 4 bases and 1 base, with 9 bases remaining between them. Germline loops: CDR1 SGHTA, CDR2 FQGTGA. In nucleotides, the CDR3 is TGTGCCAGCAGCTACGAGGGCCGCACAGATACGCAGTATTTT. It encodes CASSYEGRTDTQYF.

This chain uses TRBV2 with TRBJ2-7, with TRBD2 matching 11 bases. CDR3 size: 13 residues. Germline V CDR1 and CDR2: SNHLY, FYNNEI. Trimming removed 8 bases from V and 3 bases from J; junction bases left unmatched: 3. CDR3 nucleotide sequence: TGTGCCAGCTTAGCGGGAGGGCTCTACGAGCAGTACTTC. The encoded protein is CASLAGGLYEQYF.

As DNA, the CDR3 is TGTGCCATCAGAATTGGAGGCACCTACGAGCAGTACTTC. This encodes CAIRIGGTYEQYF. The rearrangement joins TRBV10-3 to TRBJ2-7, with D possibly being TRBD2 (5 bases). The germline gives CDR1 ENHRY, CDR2 SYGVKD. The CDR3 is 13 amino acids. Trimming took off 6 bases at V and 2 bases at J, with 11 bases between the two ends.

The chain is built from TRBV19 and TRBJ1-1; D is possibly TRBD1 (5 bases). The CDR3 is 13 residues long. Trimming stripped 7 bases from V and 2 bases from J, with 11 bases between. In germline, CDR1 is LNHDA, CDR2 SQIVND (reference sequence). CDR3 protein: CASIEQANTEAFF. CDR3 nucleotide sequence: TGTGCCAGTATTGAACAGGCTAACACTGAAGCTTTCTTT.

The chain joins TRBV5-1 to TRBJ1-1; D is possibly TRBD1 (5 bases). The CDR3 is made up of 14 amino acids. V was pared by 9 bases and J by 2 bases, with 17 bases between. Germline V CDR1 and CDR2: SGHRS, YFSETQ. Here the CDR3 DNA reads TGCGCCACCCGGAGGGGACTCTTAAACACTGAAGCTTTCTTT. This encodes CATRRGLLNTEAFF.

The V and J genes are TRBV5-6 and TRBJ2-2, with 11 positions matching TRBD1. Germline V gene data show CDR1 as SGHDT and CDR2 as YYEEEE. With V trimmed by 4 bases and J by 5 bases, 7 bases remained unmatched. There are 16 residues in the CDR3. CDR3: CASSPWTGGATGELFF. The CDR3 region has the DNA TGTGCCAGCAGCCCGTGGACAGGGGGCGCGACCGGGGAGCTGTTTTTT.